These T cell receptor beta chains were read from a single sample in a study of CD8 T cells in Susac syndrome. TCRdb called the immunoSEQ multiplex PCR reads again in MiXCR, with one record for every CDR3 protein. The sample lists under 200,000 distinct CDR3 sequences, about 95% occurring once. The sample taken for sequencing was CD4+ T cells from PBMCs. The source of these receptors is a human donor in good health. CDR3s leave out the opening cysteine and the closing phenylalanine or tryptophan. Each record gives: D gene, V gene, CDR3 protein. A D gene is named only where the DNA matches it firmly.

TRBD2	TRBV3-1	ASSPTSGGQETQY
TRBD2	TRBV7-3	ASSLLLAGSGDTQY
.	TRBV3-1	ASSQDQGDEKLF
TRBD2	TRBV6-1	ASSMGGPQETQY
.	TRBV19	ASSIGRETQY
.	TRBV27	ASSFSQFADTQY
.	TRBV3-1	AGAGAFLHNEQF
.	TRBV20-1	SAGPGTTGELF
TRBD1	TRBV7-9	ASSLTTGVYGYT
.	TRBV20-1	SASTRAYNEQF
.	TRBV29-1	SVGVTGELF
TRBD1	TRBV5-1	ASSIRQGSGANVLT
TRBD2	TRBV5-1	ASSTGLEGNEQF
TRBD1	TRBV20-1	SAGTGHQPQH
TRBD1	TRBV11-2	ASSRDRFYGYT
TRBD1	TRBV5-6	ASSSTGKQETQY
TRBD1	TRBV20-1	SARAGGPGYT
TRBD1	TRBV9	ASTGTGQVGETQY
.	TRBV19	ASSGGEQF
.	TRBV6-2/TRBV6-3	ASRRWNTGELF
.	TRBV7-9	ASSGWLDTEAF
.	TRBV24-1	ATQGNQETQY
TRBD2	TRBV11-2	ASSLLAGGINEQF
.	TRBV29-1	SGRSTDLGAF
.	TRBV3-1	ASKGPGELF
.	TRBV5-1	ASSASGGYGYT
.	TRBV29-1	SGTQANSYNEQF
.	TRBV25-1	ASSEHQGGEKLF